One sample yielded the 5 T cell receptor beta chains listed below, sequenced in a study of control samples from healthy donors and cancer patients (dated by TCRdb to 2020 to 2021). Preparation of the library involved the immunoSEQ multiplex PCR assay. Here the immuneACCESS table is served through TCRdb, limited to in-frame sequences with V and J called. Missing clones are a known gap in these copies; in checked studies unresolved V genes cover under half, and the rest lacks a known reason. The table for this sample lists around 93,000 clones; roughly 89% of them were counted only once. The biggest ten clones account for around 3% of the sample. Input material: blood. The receptors come from a human donor in good health. The donor label of this sample is uncertain.

The rearrangement uses TRBV3-1 (or the pseudogene TRBV3-2) and TRBJ2-1; 8 bases match TRBD1. Germline V gene data show CDR1 as LGHDT and CDR2 as YNNKEL (reference sequence). The CDR3 spans 13 residues. V trimming: 3 bases; J trimming: 6 bases; junction bases outside the gene matches: 1. The CDR3 DNA reads TGTGCCAGCAGCCAGGACAGGGTCAATGAGCAGTTCTTC. It yields the protein CASSQDRVNEQFF.

This chain joins TRBV27 and TRBJ2-6; possible D gene TRBD2, 5 bases. With 3 bases removed from V and 0 bases from J, the gap between germline ends came to 15 bases. Germline V gene lookup returns CDR1 MNHEY and CDR2 SMNVEV (reference sequence). The CDR3 is made up of 18 amino acids. The CDR3 sequence: CASSFTRTVSSGANVLTF. DNA of the CDR3: TGTGCCAGCAGTTTCACCAGGACTGTGAGCTCTGGGGCCAACGTCCTGACTTTC.

The V and J genes are TRBV28 and TRBJ1-6; D perhaps matches TRBD1 (5 bases). Trimming pared 4 bases from V and 8 bases from J, leaving 18 bases between. This CDR3 comprises 16 residues. Germline values: CDR1 MDHEN, CDR2 SYDVKM. CDR3 sequence: CASSSGGGGIDSPLHF. CDR3 sequence (DNA): TGTGCCAGCAGTTCCGGCGGTGGGGGTATTGATTCACCCCTCCACTTT.

The rearrangement uses TRBV25-1 and TRBJ2-5; D gene ambiguous. The length of the CDR3 is 11 residues. Looked up from germline, CDR1 is MGHDK and CDR2 is SYGVNS. Trimming pared 4 bases from V and 4 bases from J, leaving 4 bases between. Here the CDR3 DNA reads TGTGCCAGCAGTGTCAGAGAGACCCAGTACTTC. This translates into CASSVRETQYF.

V and J are TRBV19 and TRBJ2-1; D is perhaps TRBD2 (6 bases). This CDR3 contains 16 residues. Looked up from germline, CDR1 is LNHDA and CDR2 is SQIVND (reference sequence). V lost 3 bases and J 5 bases, leaving 17 bases between the germline ends. Here the CDR3 reads CASSMFRRGEHNEQFF. For the CDR3, the DNA is TGTGCCAGTAGTATGTTTAGGAGGGGAGAACACAATGAGCAGTTCTTC.